What follows are 23 T cell receptor beta chains derived from one specimen sequenced in a study of T cells in Graves' hyperthyroidism and ophthalmopathy. Amplified TCR beta CDR3 regions derived from RNA transcripts. A first-round RT-PCR of the TCR CDR3 used the HTBI primer set. A single record per CDR3 protein comes from TCRdb applying MiXCR to the multiplex PCR reads. The repertoire consists of around 760,000 distinct CDR3 sequences, with over 35% occurring once and the leading ten covering 30% to 40%. Material: blood. The receptors here all came from a woman aged 35 to 49 with Graves' hyperthyroidism.

This chain joins TRBV7-2 and TRBJ1-3, with D possibly matching TRBD1 (6 bases). V was pared by 5 bases and J by 3 bases, with 14 bases between. CDR3 length: 15 amino acids. The germline V gene encodes CDR1 SGHTA and CDR2 FQGNSA. CDR3 in DNA: TGTGCCAGCAGCCTGGGAGGGGGAGTTGGAAACACCATATATTTT. Its translation is CASSLGGGVGNTIYF.

With respect to this clonotype: A much bigger clone sits one base away, suggesting this may be a read error. J is TRBJ1-2 and V is TRBV5-5, with 11 bases fitting TRBD1. Germline V gives CDR1 SGHKS, CDR2 YYEKEE (reference sequence). V shed 0 bases, J shed 10 bases, and the junction held 8 bases outside the gene matches. The CDR3 runs 15 residues. The CDR3 loop is CASSLDRDRGFDYTF. DNA for the CDR3: TGTGCCAGCAGCTTGGACCGGGACAGGGGGTTTGACTACACCTTC.

This clonotype has ten or more counts. The V and J genes are TRBV5-4 and TRBJ2-6; TRBD2 might be the D (5 bases). This CDR3 is 13 amino acids long. Trimming cost V 3 bases and J 4 bases, with 5 bases left between them. Germline-derived CDR1 and CDR2 are SGHNT and YYREEE (reference sequence). In DNA, the CDR3 is TGTGCCAGCAGCTCGGGGGGGGCCAACGTCCTGACTTTC. Residues: CASSSGGANVLTF.

This clonotype was seen a handful of times. The chain combines TRBV9 with TRBJ1-2; TRBD1 matches at 10 bases. V was clipped by 0 bases and J by 8 bases; unmatched bases: 10. This CDR3 spans 16 amino acids. Germline values: CDR1 SGDLS, CDR2 YYNGEE. In nucleotides, the CDR3 is TGTGCCAGCAGCGTAGCTACCGGGACAGGGGAAAACGGCTACACCTTC. Protein product: CASSVATGTGENGYTF.

The chain employs TRBV29-1 and TRBJ1-5; 7 bases match TRBD1. Germline V gives CDR1 SQVTM, CDR2 ANQGSEA. Trimming at V came to 1 base and at J to 5 bases, leaving 5 bases not matched to a gene. The CDR3 spans 14 residues. CDR3: CSVEGDSHYQPQHF. The CDR3 DNA reads as TGCAGCGTTGAAGGGGACAGCCACTATCAGCCCCAGCATTTT.

This chain joins TRBV10-2 and TRBJ2-2, with a tentative D call TRBD1 (6 bases). Trimming removed 10 bases from V and 4 bases from J, with 13 bases in between. Germline assignment: CDR1 WSHSY and CDR2 SAAADI. CDR3 length: 13 amino acids. The CDR3: CATRGGSTGELFF. CDR3 sequence (DNA): TGCGCCACCAGGGGTGGGAGCACCGGGGAGCTGTTTTTT.

With respect to this clonotype: This may stem from a read error, because a much larger clone lies one nucleotide away. The V and J genes are TRBV6-5 and TRBJ2-5; 11 bases line up with TRBD2. The CDR3 is 15 amino acids. The germline gives CDR1 MNHEY, CDR2 SVGAGI. The CDR3 bases are TGTGCCAGCAGTGGGACTAGCGGACTCCAAGAGGCCCAGTACTTC. This gives the protein CASSGTSGLQEAQYF.

The V gene is TRBV25-1, the J gene TRBJ1-2, with TRBD1 identical over 9 bases. CDR1 and CDR2 from the germline V gene are MGHDK and SYGVNS. The CDR3 has 16 amino acids. The V and J ends lost 0 bases and 8 bases, in that order; junction bases with no gene match: 10. In DNA, the CDR3 is TGTGCCAGCAGTGAATATCCGGGACAGGGCGGAGAGGGCTACACCTTC. Translating it yields CASSEYPGQGGEGYTF.

V is TRBV4-3 and J is TRBJ1-2; D uncertain. The V end lost 5 bases, the J end lost 5 bases, and 18 bases lay between the germline ends. The germline CDR1 and CDR2 sequences are LGHNA and YSLEER. The CDR3 has 15 residues. CDR3 sequence: CASSYRSGEAYGYTF. CDR3 DNA: TGCGCCAGCAGCTATCGGTCCGGCGAGGCATATGGCTACACCTTC.

This clonotype came up a few times. The CDR3: CATSVNRPDRGGATNEKLFF. CDR3 nucleotide sequence: TGTGCCACCAGTGTTAACCGCCCGGACAGGGGAGGAGCGACTAATGAAAAACTGTTTTTT. V is TRBV24-1 and J is TRBJ1-4; 9 bases map to TRBD1. This CDR3 region has 20 residues. V lost 5 bases and J lost 2; bases outside the gene matches: 17. CDR1 and CDR2 from the germline V gene are KGHDR and SFDVKD.

Many counts were recorded for this clonotype. CDR3 nucleotides: TGTGCCAGCACGCAGCAACAAGACAACACTGAAGCTTTCTTT. Residues: CASTQQQDNTEAFF. J is TRBJ1-1 and V is TRBV2; D remains ambiguous. V lost 7 bases, J lost 2 bases, and 14 bases lay in between. The CDR3 has 14 residues. CDR1 and CDR2 from the germline V gene are SNHLY and FYNNEI.

This clonotype appeared many times. This sequence joins TRBV7-2 and TRBJ2-5; a weak D match, TRBD2 (7 bases). Trimming removed 6 bases at V and 0 bases at J, with 20 bases between. The germline gives CDR1 SGHTA, CDR2 FQGNSA. The CDR3 covers 17 residues. CDR3 sequence reads: CASRPVGGRGYQETQYF. The CDR3 DNA reads as TGTGCCAGCAGACCGGTCGGGGGGCGGGGGTACCAAGAGACCCAGTACTTC.

In this sample, this clonotype turned up many times. The V and J genes are TRBV29-1 and TRBJ1-1; D perhaps matches TRBD1 (5 bases). V was shortened by 1 base and J by 8 bases, with 11 bases between the two germline ends. The germline gives CDR1 SQVTM, CDR2 ANQGSEA. This CDR3 is built from 12 residues. CDR3 sequence reads: CSVEGVGDEAFF. CDR3 DNA: TGCAGCGTTGAAGGCGTGGGGGACGAAGCTTTCTTT.

This clonotype was recorded many times. This sequence joins TRBV11-2 and TRBJ2-7; unclear D gene. CDR1 is SGHAT, CDR2 FQNNGV, per germline. Trimming left V 5 bases short and J 0 bases short, with 5 bases between. The CDR3 length is 12 residues. The CDR3 nucleotides read TGTGCCAGCAGCCCCCGCTCCTACGAGCAGTACTTC. This encodes CASSPRSYEQYF. Using reference TRBV11-2 and TRBJ2-7 for the parts outside the CDR3, the full variable domain is EAGVAQSPRYKIIEKRQSVAFWCNPISGHATLYWYQQILGQGPKLLIQFQNNGVVDDSQLPKDRFSAERLKGVDSTLKIQPAKLEDSAVYLCASSPRSYEQYFGPGTRLTVT.

This clonotype was seen ten or more times. The rearrangement uses TRBV20-1 and TRBJ1-1; D ambiguous. This CDR3 has 12 amino acids. Per the germline V gene, CDR1 is DFQATT and CDR2 is SNEGSKA (reference sequence). The CDR3 nucleotides are TGCGGCCGAAGGCTTGGGGACACTGAAGCTTTCTTT. This gives the protein CGRRLGDTEAFF.

Note on this clonotype: A read error may be the cause here, since a much bigger clone is one base away. Lacking the conserved final phenylalanine or tryptophan, this CDR3 likely reflects a read error. The J gene is TRBJ1-1, the V gene TRBV14; D may be TRBD1 (5 bases). Germline V gene data show CDR1 as SGHDN and CDR2 as FVKESK. V was trimmed by 4 bases and J by 3 bases, leaving 12 bases between them. The CDR3 has 14 residues. Here the CDR3 reads CASSRDSHYTEAFL. The CDR3 DNA is TGTGCCAGCAGCCGAGACAGCCATTACACTGAAGCTTTCCTT.

The chain carries TRBV15 and TRBJ2-5; D perhaps matches TRBD2 (6 bases). The CDR3 runs to 16 residues. Per the germline V gene, CDR1 is LNHNV and CDR2 is YYDKDF (reference sequence). V gave up 0 bases and J gave up 8 bases, with 19 bases separating them. The CDR3: CATSRDGGPMGGTQYF. The CDR3 coding sequence is TGTGCCACCAGCAGAGATGGGGGTCCTATGGGAGGCACCCAGTACTTC.

This chain links TRBV12-3 or TRBV12-4 with TRBJ2-7; no reliable D call. The germline V and J ends were trimmed by 3 bases and 3 bases, with 15 bases remaining between them. The CDR3 contains 15 residues. CDR3 DNA: TGTGCCAGCAGTTTGGACCAAGGGAACCACTACGAGCAGTACTTC. This codes for CASSLDQGNHYEQYF.

In its sample, this clonotype was seen a few times. This chain connects TRBV7-2 to TRBJ1-5; no firm D call. CDR1 is SGHTA and CDR2 is FQGNSA in the germline V gene. The V end was cut by 1 base, the J end by 6 bases, with 10 bases between. The CDR3 is made up of 14 amino acids. This CDR3 reads CASSLDLLGQPQHF. For the CDR3, the DNA is TGTGCCAGCAGCTTAGATTTGCTGGGTCAGCCCCAGCATTTT.

The chain is built from TRBV12-3 or TRBV12-4 and TRBJ1-5; 8 bases are a match to TRBD1. The CDR3 runs to 15 residues. The V and J ends lost 2 bases and 3 bases, in that order; junction bases with no gene match: 3. CDR3 protein: CASSLWTGINQPQHF. The CDR3 DNA follows: TGTGCCAGCAGTTTATGGACAGGGATCAATCAGCCCCAGCATTTT.

This clonotype was picked up many times. V is TRBV7-9 and J is TRBJ1-5; possible D gene TRBD1, 5 bases. CDR3 length: 14 amino acids. Germline V gene sequence: CDR1 SEHNR, CDR2 FQNEAQ (reference sequence). The V end lost 3 bases, the J end lost 7 bases, and 13 bases lay between the germline ends. The CDR3: CASSFHGGLQPQHF. For the CDR3, the DNA is TGTGCCAGCAGCTTCCACGGGGGTCTCCAGCCCCAGCATTTT. Looking up the rest from reference TRBV7-9 and TRBJ1-5 gives the full variable domain: DTGVSQNPRHKITKRGQNVTFRCDPISEHNRLYWYRQTLGQGPEFLTYFQNEAQLEKSRLLSDRFSAERPKGSFSTLEIQRTEQGDSAMYLCASSFHGGLQPQHFGDGTRLSIL.

This chain uses TRBV5-4 with TRBJ2-5; TRBD2 is a possible D gene (6 bases). The CDR3 covers 12 residues. V was pared by 2 bases and J by 7 bases, with 9 bases between. The germline V gene has CDR1 SGHNT and CDR2 YYREEE (reference sequence). DNA for the CDR3: TGTGCCAGCAGCTTACGGGGGTTGACCCAGTACTTC. This sequence encodes CASSLRGLTQYF.

This clonotype was counted a few times. The chain is built from TRBV2 and TRBJ2-5; D uncertain. The last part of the DNA fits TRBJ2-1 better; the J call may be wrong. The germline gives CDR1 SNHLY, CDR2 FYNNEI. The CDR3 spans 11 residues. The CDR3 region is CASMLGNEQFF. CDR3 sequence (DNA): TGTGCCAGCATGTTGGGGAATGAGCAGTTCTTC.